These 19 T cell receptor beta chains were all obtained from the same sample, sequenced in a study of human T cells and chemical hapten exposure. MiXCR, applied by TCRdb to the RACE reads, yields one record per CDR3 protein. The sample has tens of thousands of distinct CDR3 sequences; 12% are singletons. The time point denotes: patch test 1, 2 weeks after DPC sensitization. Treatment in this sample: therapeutic diphenylcyclopropenone sensitization with weekly scalp DPC. Sequencing was performed on whole blood, taken in connection with sensitization to the hapten diphenylcyclopropenone (DPC). These receptors originate from a woman in her sixties or seventies with alopecia areata. Some clones in this sample may be carry-over from other donors' samples.

This clonotype was observed many times. The J gene is TRBJ2-3, the V gene TRBV6-1, with D maybe TRBD2 (6 bases). The germline V gene encodes CDR1 MNHNS and CDR2 SASEGT. The CDR3 extends over 16 amino acids. The ends were cut back, 0 bases at V and 6 bases at J, with 16 bases in the middle. In nucleotides, the CDR3 is TGTGCCAGCAGTGAAGCACCGGCGGGGAATCAGGATACGCAGTATTTT. This gives the protein CASSEAPAGNQDTQYF.

Many counts were recorded for this clonotype. This rearrangement joins TRBV4-2 to TRBJ1-2; D remains unclear. Germline lookup yields CDR1 LGHNA and CDR2 YNFKEQ. This CDR3 spans 16 amino acids. V lost 0 bases to trimming and J lost 8 bases, with 19 bases between them. In DNA form, the CDR3 reads TGTGCCAGCAGCCAAGATCATAGAACCGAGGTGCGGGGCTACACCTTC. This sequence encodes CASSQDHRTEVRGYTF.

This clonotype was detected ten times or more. The rearrangement uses TRBV4-1 and TRBJ2-5; 8 bases align to TRBD1. Unmatched junction bases numbered 9, after V lost 3 bases and J lost 9 bases. The CDR3 has 14 amino acids. CDR1 MGHRA and CDR2 YSYEKL come from the germline V gene. The CDR3 DNA reads TGCGCCAGCAGCCAGCAAAAGGGACAGGATCCCCAGTACTTC. It encodes CASSQQKGQDPQYF.

The chain links TRBV10-3 to TRBJ1-6; D remains ambiguous. The CDR3 loop spans 13 amino acids. Germline CDR1 ENHRY, CDR2 SYGVKD. The V gene lost 7 bases and the J gene lost 9 bases, with 13 bases spanning the gap. This CDR3 is CAIKQELSSPLHF. The DNA of the CDR3 is TGTGCCATCAAGCAGGAATTAAGTTCACCCCTCCACTTT.

In its sample, this clonotype was seen many times. This sequence joins TRBV7-3 and TRBJ2-1, with TRBD1 matching 7 bases. The J segment lost 0 bases and the V segment lost 5 bases, leaving 4 bases of the junction unmatched. The CDR3 is 15 residues long. Looked up from germline, CDR1 is SGHTA and CDR2 is FQGTGA. CDR3 protein: CASSPDRDSYNEQFF. In nucleotides, the CDR3 is TGTGCCAGCAGCCCAGACAGGGACTCCTACAATGAGCAGTTCTTC.

This chain uses TRBV7-9 with TRBJ1-1; tentatively, D is TRBD1 (5 bases). The CDR3 is 12 residues long. The V end was cut by 5 bases, the J end by 10 bases, with 14 bases between. Germline assignment: CDR1 SEHNR and CDR2 FQNEAQ (reference sequence). The CDR3 loop reads CASSRTDGAAFF. In DNA, the CDR3 is TGTGCCAGCAGCCGGACGGACGGGGCAGCTTTCTTT.

This clonotype was detected ten times or more. This chain connects TRBV7-6 to TRBJ1-5; tentative D call: TRBD1 (5 bases). V shed 1 base and J shed 4 bases, with 8 bases lying between them. The CDR3 totals 14 residues. Germline CDR1 reads SGHVS; CDR2 reads FNYEAQ. CDR3 in amino acids: CASSLVAGNQPQHF. As DNA, the CDR3 is TGTGCCAGCAGCTTAGTAGCAGGGAATCAGCCCCAGCATTTT.

The V and J genes are TRBV20-1 and TRBJ2-3, with a possible D match to TRBD1 (5 bases). Trimming cost V 0 bases and J 1 base, with 11 bases left between them. Germline values: CDR1 DFQATT, CDR2 SNEGSKA (reference sequence). This CDR3 is 15 amino acids long. The CDR3: CSARDRVRGTDTQYF. CDR3 nucleotide sequence: TGCAGTGCTAGAGATCGCGTCAGGGGCACAGATACGCAGTATTTT.

This clonotype has just a few counts. The rearrangement uses TRBV2 and TRBJ2-5; TRBD2 matches 10 bases. V lost 1 base, J lost 1 base, and 3 bases stayed unmatched. The V gene's germline CDR1 is SNHLY and CDR2 FYNNEI. The CDR3 extends over 16 amino acids. The CDR3 here is CASSEVLAGAQETQYF. CDR3 DNA sequence: TGTGCCAGCAGTGAAGTTCTAGCGGGGGCCCAAGAGACCCAGTACTTC.

The chain uses TRBV19 and TRBJ2-7, with D perhaps TRBD1 (6 bases). Deletions cut 4 bases from V and 4 bases from J, with 14 bases between. In germline, CDR1 is LNHDA, CDR2 SQIVND (reference sequence). The CDR3 is made up of 14 amino acids. As DNA, the CDR3 is TGTGCCAGTAGTACCAGCGGACAGTTATACGAGCAGTACTTC. The encoded protein is CASSTSGQLYEQYF.

The sample holds many counts of this clonotype. The V call is TRBV14, the J call TRBJ2-7, with D possibly being TRBD1 (6 bases). The CDR3 sequence is 17 residues long. Germline values: CDR1 SGHDN, CDR2 FVKESK. Between the trimmed V and J ends, which lost 1 base and 0 bases, there was a span of 16 bases. CDR3 loop: CASSQAWGPSYSYEQYF. DNA of the CDR3: TGTGCCAGCAGCCAAGCGTGGGGGCCTAGTTACTCCTACGAGCAGTACTTC.

This clonotype was picked up many times. The V call is TRBV2, the J call TRBJ2-1, with no clear D. V was trimmed by 0 bases and J by 10 bases, leaving 10 bases between them. The CDR3 has 13 residues. The germline gives CDR1 SNHLY, CDR2 FYNNEI. The chain's CDR3 is CASSEAQLVEQFF. DNA for the CDR3: TGTGCCAGCAGTGAAGCCCAACTGGTGGAGCAGTTCTTC.

In this sample, this clonotype turned up a few times. This chain uses TRBV29-1 with TRBJ2-7; 7 nucleotides line up with TRBD1. This CDR3 comprises 14 residues. J lost 4 bases, V lost 0 bases, and 6 bases had no gene match. Per the germline V gene, CDR1 is SQVTM and CDR2 is ANQGSEA. The CDR3 DNA follows: TGCAGCGTTGAAGAGGGCAACAGGGGTTACGAGCAGTACTTC. Residues: CSVEEGNRGYEQYF.

The rearrangement joins TRBV5-1 to TRBJ2-5; tentative D call: TRBD2 (7 bases). This CDR3 is built from 14 residues. V lost 7 bases, J lost 5 bases, and 18 bases lay in between. Looked up from germline, CDR1 is SGHRS and CDR2 is YFSETQ. CDR3 sequence: CASRPGGGEETQYF. The CDR3 DNA sequence: TGCGCCAGCCGGCCAGGCGGGGGCGAGGAGACCCAGTACTTC.

There are many counts of this clonotype. The genes are TRBV18 and TRBJ1-2; TRBD1 is a possible D gene (5 bases). Germline values: CDR1 KGHSH, CDR2 LQKENI. The CDR3 runs to 14 residues. The V end lost 4 bases, the J end lost 8 bases, and 17 bases lay between the germline ends. The CDR3 sequence: CASSLTGDAIGYTF. The CDR3 nucleotides read TGTGCCAGCTCACTGACGGGGGACGCTATAGGCTACACCTTC.

The chain recombines TRBV28 with TRBJ2-1; D may be TRBD1 or TRBD2 (5 bases each). V lost 6 bases and J lost 5, with 11 bases in between. CDR1 and CDR2 from the germline V gene are MDHEN and SYDVKM. The CDR3 has 13 amino acids. The CDR3 nucleotides read TGTGCCAGCAGCATCACGGGACACAATGAGCAGTTCTTC. As protein: CASSITGHNEQFF.

V and J are TRBV10-2 and TRBJ1-2; D gene uncertain. Germline V CDR1 and CDR2: WSHSY, SAAADI. With 1 base removed from V and 8 bases from J, the gap between germline ends came to 14 bases. The CDR3 sequence is 14 residues long. The CDR3 is CASSELRRGRGYTF. CDR3 bases: TGCGCCAGCAGTGAGTTACGTCGTGGGCGCGGCTACACCTTC.

This clonotype was observed a handful of times. J is TRBJ1-2 and V is TRBV7-9; a weak D match, TRBD1 (6 bases). Trimming cost V 5 bases and J 4 bases, with 20 bases left between them. Per the germline V gene, CDR1 is SEHNR and CDR2 is FQNEAQ (reference sequence). The CDR3 is 16 amino acids. The DNA of the CDR3 is TGTGCCAGCAGCCTACAAACAGGGTCAGAAGCCTATGGCTACACCTTC. As protein: CASSLQTGSEAYGYTF. The whole variable domain, remainder taken from reference TRBV7-9 and TRBJ1-2, is DTGVSQNPRHKITKRGQNVTFRCDPISEHNRLYWYRQTLGQGPEFLTYFQNEAQLEKSRLLSDRFSAERPKGSFSTLEIQRTEQGDSAMYLCASSLQTGSEAYGYTFGSGTRLTVV.

This clonotype was observed at least ten times. The chain has TRBV18 and TRBJ2-1, with 9 bases matching TRBD2. Trimming cost V 3 bases and J 0 bases; bases outside gene matches: 3. CDR1 and CDR2 (germline): KGHSH, LQKENI. This CDR3 region has 16 residues. In nucleotides, the CDR3 is TGTGCCAGCTCACCCCCGCGGGGGGGCTCCTACAATGAGCAGTTCTTC. Its protein product is CASSPPRGGSYNEQFF.